What follows are 26 T cell receptor beta chains derived from one specimen sequenced in a study of T cell repertoires in cytomegalovirus infection. The antigens for these receptors are not known. Using its own MiXCR run on the reads, TCRdb lists one record per CDR3 protein. The profile shows around 750,000 distinct CDR3 sequences, 32% of them singletons. The sample consisted of cultured CD8+ T cells from PBMCs, taken from culture after CMV antigen stimulation. The origin of the receptors is a human donor in good health (CMV status not recorded). Some clones in this sample may be carry-over from other donors' samples.

The chain employs TRBV7-9 and TRBJ2-1; 7 bases are a match to TRBD2. With V trimmed by 5 bases and J by 4 bases, 8 bases remained unmatched. Germline lookup yields CDR1 SEHNR and CDR2 FQNEAQ (reference sequence). The CDR3 totals 15 residues. The CDR3 region is CASSGRVAEYNEQFF. The CDR3 nucleotides read TGTGCCAGCAGCGGGAGGGTAGCTGAGTACAATGAGCAGTTCTTC.

The sample holds a few counts of this clonotype. The V and J genes are TRBV12-3 or TRBV12-4 and TRBJ2-3; no firm D call. The CDR3 is 14 amino acids. Between the trimmed V and J ends, which lost 5 bases and 4 bases, there was a span of 13 bases. The CDR3: CASSAFRRADTQYF. The CDR3 DNA is TGTGCCAGCAGTGCCTTCCGTAGGGCAGATACGCAGTATTTT.

The chain couples TRBV29-1 to TRBJ2-1; weak D call: TRBD1 (6 bases). This CDR3 has 15 residues. V lost 1 base to trimming and J lost 3 bases, with 13 bases between them. CDR1 and CDR2 (germline): SQVTM, ANQGSEA. The CDR3 region has the DNA TGCAGCGTTGAAGGGGCCAGGGGTCTCTACAATGAGCAGTTCTTC. Amino acids: CSVEGARGLYNEQFF.

Many counts were recorded for this clonotype. The chain recombines TRBV27 with TRBJ2-5, with TRBD1 matching over 8 bases. After removal of 6 bases from V and 5 bases from J, the junction contained 5 bases not matched to a gene. Germline values: CDR1 MNHEY, CDR2 SMNVEV (reference sequence). This CDR3 is built from 13 residues. Here the CDR3 DNA reads TGTGCCAGCAGCCCCCGGACAGGGGAGACCCAGTACTTC. Amino acids: CASSPRTGETQYF.

The CDR3 loop is CASSPRDDTHEQYV. Here the CDR3 DNA reads TGTGCCAGCAGCCCAAGAGATGACACCCACGAGCAGTACGTC. V usage is TRBV7-8 and J usage is TRBJ2-7; D is unresolved. Germline V gene data show CDR1 as SGHVS and CDR2 as FQNEAQ. Trimming took 5 bases from V and 5 from J, leaving 16 bases between them. The CDR3 runs to 14 residues.

This clonotype occurred many times. The rearrangement links TRBV7-8 to TRBJ2-2, with D uncertain. CDR1 and CDR2 (germline): SGHVS, FQNEAQ. This CDR3 spans 16 amino acids. V shed 0 bases and J shed 6 bases, with 14 bases lying between them. CDR3 protein: CASSLAPAIGSGELFF. As DNA, the CDR3 is TGTGCCAGCAGCTTAGCCCCGGCTATAGGTTCCGGGGAGCTGTTTTTT.

About this clonotype itself: At one end, the junction sequence differs from germline, possibly due to a read error. This sequence joins TRBV7-9 and TRBJ1-1; D is unresolved. The CDR3 runs 15 residues. In germline, CDR1 is SEHNR, CDR2 FQNEAQ (reference sequence). The CDR3 DNA is TGTGTCAGCAGTACCCCCGGAGGAGAGAACACTGAAGCTTTCTTT. Its protein product is CVSSTPGGENTEAFF.

The chain uses TRBV6-2 or TRBV6-3 and TRBJ2-7; TRBD1 might be the D (5 bases). Trimming pared 0 bases from V and 1 base from J, leaving 19 bases between. The CDR3 totals 18 residues. Germline CDR1 is MNHEY and CDR2 is SVGEGT. The CDR3 region is CASSYSRSDSVVSYEQYV. The CDR3 DNA reads TGTGCCAGCAGTTACTCGAGAAGCGACAGCGTCGTATCCTACGAGCAGTACGTC.

This clonotype was counted a few times. The rearrangement uses TRBV15 and TRBJ2-1, with 7 nucleotides matching TRBD1. The CDR3 sequence is 12 residues long. J was trimmed by 15 bases and V by 5 bases; bases with no gene match: 10. CDR1 and CDR2 from the germline V gene are LNHNV and YYDKDF (reference sequence). The CDR3, as DNA: TGTGCCACCAGCCCCCAGGGGGACGTAGGGTTCTTC. Amino acid sequence: CATSPQGDVGFF.

This clonotype was counted at least ten times. A read error may produce the germline difference seen at one junction end. J is TRBJ2-5 and V is TRBV7-7, with 7 bases aligning to TRBD2. This CDR3 spans 15 amino acids. CDR1 and CDR2 (germline): SSHAT, FNYEAQ (reference sequence). The CDR3 sequence is CASSLWGGHQETQYF. CDR3 bases: TGTGCTAGCAGCTTATGGGGGGGACACCAAGAGACCCAGTACTTC.

The genes are TRBV20-1 and TRBJ2-5, with a possible D match to TRBD2 (5 bases). This CDR3 comprises 14 residues. Per germline, CDR1 DFQATT and CDR2 SNEGSKA (reference sequence). The V end lost 1 base, the J end lost 0 bases, and 9 bases lay between the germline ends. CDR3: CSARGRRYQETQYF. CDR3 sequence (DNA): TGCAGTGCTAGAGGCAGGAGGTACCAAGAGACCCAGTACTTC.

The chain joins TRBV25-1 to TRBJ1-1; D is undetermined. The germline CDR1 and CDR2 sequences are MGHDK and SYGVNS. This CDR3 is 17 amino acids long. V lost 0 bases, J lost 0 bases, and 14 bases lay in between. The CDR3 spells CASSEYSGNSLNTEAFF. Written as DNA, the CDR3 is TGTGCCAGCAGTGAATATTCGGGGAACTCCTTGAACACTGAAGCTTTCTTT.

Notes on this clonotype: A clone one base away is much larger, so this may be a read error. The missing conserved phenylalanine or tryptophan at the end of this CDR3 makes a read error likely. V usage is TRBV7-6 and J usage is TRBJ2-1; the D gene could be TRBD1 or TRBD2 (5 bases each). With 3 bases removed from V and 10 bases from J, the gap between germline ends came to 16 bases. CDR1 SGHVS and CDR2 FNYEAQ come from the germline V gene. The CDR3 has 14 amino acids. The chain's CDR3 is CASSFDGLGVEQFL. CDR3 in DNA: TGTGCCAGCAGCTTTGACGGTCTGGGGGTCGAGCAGTTCTTA.

The table lists this clonotype with many counts. J is TRBJ2-5 and V is TRBV7-2; weak D call: TRBD2 (5 bases). Trimming removed 4 bases from V and 2 bases from J, with 17 bases in between. The CDR3 covers 16 residues. Per germline, CDR1 SGHTA and CDR2 FQGNSA. This CDR3 reads CASSYHGLRGQETQYF. CDR3 nucleotide sequence: TGTGCCAGCAGCTACCATGGGCTTCGGGGACAAGAGACCCAGTACTTC.

This clonotype was observed a few times. The chain employs TRBV5-6 and TRBJ2-7; tentatively, D is TRBD2 (6 bases). Trimming took off 3 bases at V and 1 base at J, with 8 bases between the two ends. The CDR3 covers 13 residues. Germline CDR1 reads SGHDT; CDR2 reads YYEEEE. This chain's CDR3 is CASSYGTSYEQYV. The CDR3 DNA reads TGTGCCAGCAGCTACGGGACTTCCTACGAGCAGTACGTC.

This clonotype was detected a few times. The chain uses TRBV27 and TRBJ2-1, with D tentatively TRBD2 (5 bases). Per germline, CDR1 MNHEY and CDR2 SMNVEV (reference sequence). The ends were cut back, 6 bases at V and 0 bases at J, with 12 bases in the middle. The CDR3 totals 15 residues. The CDR3 reads CASRLDTRSYNEQFF. The CDR3 DNA sequence: TGTGCCAGCAGACTAGACACCCGCTCCTACAATGAGCAGTTCTTC.

This rearrangement joins TRBV7-9 to TRBJ2-7; 7 positions agree with TRBD1. This CDR3 has 16 amino acids. J gave up 0 bases and V 2 bases, and 7 bases lay outside the gene matches. The germline V gene encodes CDR1 SEHNR and CDR2 FQNEAQ (reference sequence). This chain's CDR3 is CASSLSLTGNSYEQYV. The DNA of the CDR3 is TGTGCCAGCAGCTTAAGCCTGACAGGGAACTCCTACGAGCAGTACGTC.

The chain couples TRBV24-1 to TRBJ2-3; 8 bases align to TRBD1. The CDR3 covers 14 residues. Germline CDR1 and CDR2: KGHDR and SFDVKD. The trim removed 9 bases at V and 4 bases at J, leaving 8 bases unmatched. This CDR3 reads CATSIGQGSDTQYF. In DNA form, the CDR3 reads TGTGCCACCTCGATCGGACAGGGATCAGATACGCAGTATTTT.

The V call is TRBV29-1, the J call TRBJ2-7; 9 bases align to TRBD1. The CDR3 covers 12 residues. The germline gives CDR1 SQVTM, CDR2 ANQGSEA. V lost 6 bases to trimming and J lost 6 bases; unmatched junction nucleotides: 6. Here the CDR3 reads CSVRTGVGEQYV. The CDR3 region has the DNA TGCAGCGTGCGGACAGGGGTGGGCGAGCAGTACGTC.

This chain uses TRBV6-2 or TRBV6-3 with TRBJ1-1; tentative D call: TRBD1 (5 bases). The V gene's germline CDR1 is MNHEY and CDR2 SVGEGT. The CDR3 spans 16 residues. Between the trimmed V and J ends, which lost 0 bases and 4 bases, there was a span of 15 bases. The CDR3 bases are TGTGCCAGCAGTTACTCGACGAGGGGCGGGAGCACTGAAGCTTTCTTT. Translated: CASSYSTRGGSTEAFF.

CDR3 region: CASSPMGGGQDTEAFF. As DNA, the CDR3 is TGTGCCAGCAGCCCAATGGGAGGCGGACAAGACACTGAAGCTTTCTTT. V usage is TRBV7-3 and J usage is TRBJ1-1, with D perhaps matching TRBD1 (5 bases). The germline V gene encodes CDR1 SGHTA and CDR2 FQGTGA. Deletions cut 5 bases from V and 3 bases from J, with 19 bases between. CDR3 length: 16 residues.

This chain joins TRBV7-8 and TRBJ1-5; no firm D call. The V end was cut by 1 base, the J end by 1 base, with 11 bases between. This CDR3 is built from 16 residues. CDR1 SGHVS and CDR2 FQNEAQ come from the germline V gene. The CDR3 spells CASSLVERVSNQPQHF. CDR3 in DNA: TGTGCCAGCAGCTTAGTGGAGAGGGTGAGCAATCAGCCCCAGCATTTT.

This clonotype was counted a single time. The rearrangement links TRBV9 to TRBJ1-1, with TRBD1 as a possible D gene (5 bases). The V gene's germline CDR1 is SGDLS and CDR2 YYNGEE. Trimming removed 3 bases at V and 5 bases at J, with 8 bases between. The CDR3 spans 12 residues. CDR3 sequence: CASSAGFTEAFF. CDR3 DNA: TGTGCCAGCAGCGCAGGGTTTACTGAAGCTTTCTTT.

The sample holds many counts of this clonotype. The chain is built from TRBV6-2 or TRBV6-3 and TRBJ1-1, with D tentatively TRBD1 (5 bases). The V gene's germline CDR1 is MNHEY and CDR2 SVGEGT. V was cut by 6 bases and J by 6 bases, with 11 bases left in between. This CDR3 has 12 amino acids. The CDR3 is CASSYRGSEAFF. The CDR3, as DNA: TGTGCCAGCAGCTACCGGGGGTCTGAAGCTTTCTTT.

The chain couples TRBV6-5 to TRBJ2-1; D perhaps matches TRBD1 (5 bases). V lost 4 bases, J lost 5 bases, and 15 bases lay in between. The length of the CDR3 is 15 residues. Germline assignment: CDR1 MNHEY and CDR2 SVGAGI. CDR3 region: CASSSGTGANNEQFF. The CDR3 DNA follows: TGTGCCAGCAGTTCCGGTACTGGGGCGAACAATGAGCAGTTCTTC.

This clonotype turned up a few times. V is TRBV5-6 and J is TRBJ1-6; the D gene is possibly TRBD1 (5 bases). Per germline, CDR1 SGHDT and CDR2 YYEEEE. V lost 0 bases to trimming and J lost 8 bases, with 9 bases between them. CDR3 length: 14 residues. Written as DNA, the CDR3 is TGTGCCAGCAGCTTGGCAGGGAGTCATTCACCCCTCCACTTT. It yields the protein CASSLAGSHSPLHF.